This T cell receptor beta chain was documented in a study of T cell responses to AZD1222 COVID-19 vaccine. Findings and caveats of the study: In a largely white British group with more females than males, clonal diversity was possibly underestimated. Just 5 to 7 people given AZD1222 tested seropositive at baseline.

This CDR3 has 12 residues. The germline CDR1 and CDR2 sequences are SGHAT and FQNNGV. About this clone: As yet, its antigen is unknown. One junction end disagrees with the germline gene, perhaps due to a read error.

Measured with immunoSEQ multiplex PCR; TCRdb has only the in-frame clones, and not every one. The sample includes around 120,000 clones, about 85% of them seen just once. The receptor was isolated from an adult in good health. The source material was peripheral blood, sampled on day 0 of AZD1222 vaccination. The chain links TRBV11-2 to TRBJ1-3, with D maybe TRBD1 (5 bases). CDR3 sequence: CASSLRPGTGSF. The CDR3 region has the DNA TGTGCCAGCAGCTTACGGCCCGGGACTGGGTCTTTT.